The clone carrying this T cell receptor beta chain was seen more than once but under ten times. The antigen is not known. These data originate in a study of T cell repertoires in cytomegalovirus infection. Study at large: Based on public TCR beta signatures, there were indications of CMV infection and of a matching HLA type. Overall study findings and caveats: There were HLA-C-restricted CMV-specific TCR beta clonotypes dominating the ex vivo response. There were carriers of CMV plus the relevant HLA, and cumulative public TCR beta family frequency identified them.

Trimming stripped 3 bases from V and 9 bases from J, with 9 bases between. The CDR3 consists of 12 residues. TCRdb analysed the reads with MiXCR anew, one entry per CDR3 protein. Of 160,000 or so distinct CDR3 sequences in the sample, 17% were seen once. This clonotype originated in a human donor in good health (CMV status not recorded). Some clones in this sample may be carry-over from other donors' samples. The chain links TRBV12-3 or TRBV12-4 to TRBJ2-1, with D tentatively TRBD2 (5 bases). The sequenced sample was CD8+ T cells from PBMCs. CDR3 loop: CASSFGDLEQFF. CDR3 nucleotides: TGTGCCAGCAGTTTCGGGGATCTTGAGCAGTTCTTC.